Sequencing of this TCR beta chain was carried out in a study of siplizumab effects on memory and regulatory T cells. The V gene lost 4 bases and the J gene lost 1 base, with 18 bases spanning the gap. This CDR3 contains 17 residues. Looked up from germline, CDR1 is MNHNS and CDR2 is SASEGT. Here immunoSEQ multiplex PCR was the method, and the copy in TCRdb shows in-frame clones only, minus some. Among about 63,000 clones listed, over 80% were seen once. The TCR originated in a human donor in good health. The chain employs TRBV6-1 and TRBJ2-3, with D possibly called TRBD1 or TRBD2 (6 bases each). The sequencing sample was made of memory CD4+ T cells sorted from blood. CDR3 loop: CASSVNRGVVGTDTQYF. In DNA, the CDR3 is TGTGCCAGCAGTGTCAATAGGGGGGTTGTGGGCACAGATACGCAGTATTTT.